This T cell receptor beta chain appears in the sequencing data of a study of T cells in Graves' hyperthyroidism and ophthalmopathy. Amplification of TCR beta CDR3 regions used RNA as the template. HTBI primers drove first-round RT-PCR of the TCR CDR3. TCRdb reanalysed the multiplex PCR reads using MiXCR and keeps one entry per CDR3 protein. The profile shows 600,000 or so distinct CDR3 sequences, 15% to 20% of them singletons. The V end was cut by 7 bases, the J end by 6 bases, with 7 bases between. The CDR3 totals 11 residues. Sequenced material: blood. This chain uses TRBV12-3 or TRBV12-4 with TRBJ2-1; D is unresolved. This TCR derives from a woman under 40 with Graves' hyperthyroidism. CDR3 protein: CASNPVNEQFF. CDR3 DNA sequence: TGTGCCAGCAACCCAGTCAATGAGCAGTTCTTC.